The 25 T cell receptor beta chains below come from one sample, sequenced in a study of CD8 T cells in ankylosing spondylitis. TCRdb passed the 5' RACE reads through MiXCR, listing each CDR3 protein once. The data contain about 800,000 distinct CDR3 sequences, about 11% of them singletons. Study-wide findings and caveats: Characteristic of ankylosing spondylitis blood, it appeared, was a TCR beta motif comprising roughly 8 highly homologous variants.

No antigen has been identified for these receptors. Sequences were obtained from blood, either unsorted or a sorted T cell fraction (not recorded which). Source of these receptors: a male donor with ankylosing spondylitis.

This clonotype was detected a few times. This sequence joins TRBV12-3 or TRBV12-4 and TRBJ2-3, with 7 bases lining up with TRBD1. CDR3 length: 15 residues. The V segment lost 6 bases and the J segment 1 base; nucleotides outside the gene matches: 7. As DNA, the CDR3 is TGTGCCAGCAGGTCGTACACAGGGGGCACAGATACGCAGTATTTT. This codes for CASRSYTGGTDTQYF.

This clonotype was counted many times. The genes are TRBV29-1 and TRBJ2-5, with TRBD2 matching 12 bases. V was clipped by 5 bases and J by 4 bases; unmatched bases: 5. The CDR3 extends over 14 amino acids. Germline V gene data show CDR1 as SQVTM and CDR2 as ANQGSEA. The CDR3 is CSVRLAGERETQYF. CDR3 DNA: TGCAGCGTTCGACTAGCGGGGGAACGAGAGACCCAGTACTTC.

The CDR3 sequence is CASSPAGADSGNTIYF. The CDR3 nucleotides are TGTGCCAGCAGCCCAGCCGGGGCAGACTCTGGAAACACCATATATTTT. The chain joins TRBV4-2 to TRBJ1-3; a weak D match, TRBD1 (5 bases). The ends were cut back, 4 bases at V and 0 bases at J, with 13 bases in the middle. The CDR3 extends over 16 amino acids. Germline V lookup: CDR1 LGHNA, CDR2 YNFKEQ.

This clonotype was found a few times. The V gene is TRBV20-1, the J gene TRBJ2-7, with D possibly being TRBD1 or TRBD2 (5 bases each). This CDR3 contains 14 residues. The germline V gene encodes CDR1 DFQATT and CDR2 SNEGSKA (reference sequence). Deletions cut 0 bases from V and 3 bases from J, with 12 bases between. The CDR3 DNA reads as TGCAGTGCTAGAGATTCACGGGGCGTCTACGAGCAGTACTTC. Amino acids: CSARDSRGVYEQYF.

This clonotype was found many times. The genes are TRBV6-1 and TRBJ1-2; D is uncertain. V shed 5 bases and J shed 7 bases, with 17 bases lying between them. Germline loops: CDR1 MNHNS, CDR2 SASEGT. The CDR3 length is 14 residues. CDR3 sequence reads: CASSTGQESRGYTF. In nucleotides, the CDR3 is TGTGCCAGCAGTACCGGCCAAGAGAGCCGTGGCTACACCTTC.

The chain couples TRBV10-3 to TRBJ1-5, with D hard to call. The ends were cut back, 1 base at V and 9 bases at J, with 13 bases in the middle. Germline loops: CDR1 ENHRY, CDR2 SYGVKD. This CDR3 is built from 14 residues. The CDR3 reads CAISELVMDGPQHF. Here the CDR3 DNA reads TGTGCCATCAGTGAGTTAGTGATGGATGGGCCCCAGCATTTT.

This clonotype was seen repeatedly, ten times or more. The chain has TRBV28 and TRBJ1-2; D is undetermined. CDR1 is MDHEN and CDR2 is SYDVKM in the germline V gene. Trimming stripped 5 bases from V and 7 bases from J, with 11 bases between. This CDR3 is built from 12 residues. The CDR3 DNA sequence: TGTGCCAGCAGTCCACCCCCGCGTGGCTACACCTTC. It codes for CASSPPPRGYTF.

This clonotype was recorded a few times. The chain combines TRBV4-2 with TRBJ2-7; 7 bases map to TRBD2. The CDR3 loop spans 16 amino acids. CDR1 LGHNA and CDR2 YNFKEQ come from the germline V gene. The ends lost 4 bases at V and 7 bases at J; junction bases unmatched: 16. CDR3 region: CASSLHRGEGVREQYF. CDR3 nucleotides: TGTGCCAGCAGCCTCCACCGGGGGGAAGGGGTCCGGGAGCAGTACTTC.

This clonotype was observed a few times. This rearrangement joins TRBV6-5 to TRBJ2-3; TRBD1 agrees at 10 bases. The CDR3 covers 15 residues. The germline CDR1 and CDR2 sequences are MNHEY and SVGAGI. V was clipped by 3 bases and J by 2 bases; unmatched bases: 2. CDR3 protein: CASSYRQGATDTQYF. CDR3 DNA: TGTGCCAGCAGTTATCGACAGGGGGCCACAGATACGCAGTATTTT.

V usage is TRBV28 and J usage is TRBJ2-4; possible D gene TRBD2, 5 bases. V lost 6 bases to trimming and J lost 3 bases, with 15 bases between them. The CDR3 spans 15 residues. Germline CDR1 and CDR2: MDHEN and SYDVKM. CDR3 coding DNA: TGTGCCAGCAGCGAAATCGGGGAATTCAAAAACATTCAGTACTTC. It codes for CASSEIGEFKNIQYF.

This clonotype showed up just a few times. The CDR3 sequence: CASSPQGRGVYEQYF. The CDR3 DNA reads as TGTGCCAGCAGTCCCCAGGGGCGGGGGGTCTACGAGCAGTACTTC. The chain employs TRBV12-3 or TRBV12-4 and TRBJ2-7, with 8 bases that match TRBD2. The trim removed 5 bases at V and 3 bases at J, leaving 9 bases unmatched. CDR3 length equals 15 residues.

This clonotype was found a few times. V is TRBV30 and J is TRBJ1-4, with a tentative D call TRBD1 (5 bases). Between the trimmed V and J ends, which lost 5 bases and 5 bases, there was a span of 12 bases. Germline V gene lookup returns CDR1 GTSNPN and CDR2 SVGIG (reference sequence). The CDR3 sequence is 13 residues long. The CDR3 DNA reads TGTGCCTGGCAGGGCTGGATCAATGAAAAACTGTTTTTT. Translated, it gives CAWQGWINEKLFF. The complete variable domain, with remaining parts taken from reference TRBV30 and TRBJ1-4, reads SQTIHQWPATLVQPVGSPLSLECTVEGTSNPNLYWYRQAAGRGLQLLFYSVGIGQISSEVPQNLSASRPQDRQFILSSKKLLLSDSGFYLCAWQGWINEKLFFGSGTQLSVL.

This clonotype was picked up a small number of times. The chain has TRBV4-3 and TRBJ2-2; D remains unclear. Germline-derived CDR1 and CDR2 are LGHNA and YSLEER. Trimming stripped 0 bases from V and 4 bases from J, with 9 bases between. The CDR3 length is 15 residues. The CDR3 bases are TGCGCCAGCAGCCAAGATAGGTACAGCACCGGGGAGCTGTTTTTT. Translation gives CASSQDRYSTGELFF.

This clonotype was seen many times. The V call is TRBV20-1, the J call TRBJ1-6; 10 bases align to TRBD1. The CDR3 is 12 amino acids. The germline gives CDR1 DFQATT, CDR2 SNEGSKA (reference sequence). V dropped 5 bases and J dropped 10; count of bases not matched to a gene: 2. For the CDR3, the DNA is TGCAGTGCTGGGACAGGGGTGTCACCCCTCCACTTT. This encodes CSAGTGVSPLHF.

The table lists this clonotype with many counts. This chain uses TRBV7-9 with TRBJ1-2, with 11 bases matching TRBD1. The CDR3 is 15 amino acids. In germline, CDR1 is SEHNR, CDR2 FQNEAQ (reference sequence). V shed 0 bases, J shed 6 bases, and the junction held 3 bases outside the gene matches. For the CDR3, the DNA is TGTGCCAGCAGCTTAGCGAGGACAGGGGGCAATGGCTACACCTTC. This encodes CASSLARTGGNGYTF.

The rearrangement links TRBV5-6 to TRBJ2-3; no clear D gene. Trimming stripped 0 bases from V and 5 bases from J, with 13 bases between. The CDR3 covers 15 residues. In germline, CDR1 is SGHDT, CDR2 YYEEEE. The CDR3 nucleotides are TGTGCCAGCAGCTTGGTCGGCCCTTCGGGAGATACGCAGTATTTT. Translating it yields CASSLVGPSGDTQYF.

This clonotype has more than one count but fewer than ten. This chain joins TRBV20-1 and TRBJ2-1; 13 bases fit TRBD2. This CDR3 contains 16 residues. The germline CDR1 and CDR2 sequences are DFQATT and SNEGSKA (reference sequence). V lost 3 bases to trimming and J lost 3 bases; unmatched junction nucleotides: 5. This CDR3 is CSARGTSGKNYNEQFF. CDR3 nucleotide sequence: TGCAGTGCTAGGGGGACTAGCGGGAAAAACTACAATGAGCAGTTCTTC.

The chain joins TRBV3-1 to TRBJ1-2; the match to TRBD1 covers 8 bases. The CDR3 is made up of 16 amino acids. CDR1 is LGHDT and CDR2 is YNNKEL in the germline V gene (reference sequence). Germline trimming cut 3 bases from V and 1 base from J; bases unmatched to any gene: 7. CDR3 amino acids: CASSQVRGRRNYGYTF. The CDR3 coding sequence is TGTGCCAGCAGCCAGGTCAGGGGGCGCCGTAACTATGGCTACACCTTC.

In this sample, this clonotype turned up a few times. The V gene is TRBV20-1, the J gene TRBJ1-6; D may be TRBD1 (5 bases). V lost 4 bases and J 8 bases, leaving 21 bases between the germline ends. Germline lookup yields CDR1 DFQATT and CDR2 SNEGSKA (reference sequence). The CDR3 extends over 16 amino acids. The CDR3 spells CSAKFDARQRHSPLHF. For the CDR3, the DNA is TGCAGTGCTAAGTTCGATGCGAGACAGAGGCATTCACCCCTCCACTTT.

The sample holds a few counts of this clonotype. The J gene is TRBJ1-2, the V gene TRBV20-1; the D is unclear. CDR1 DFQATT and CDR2 SNEGSKA come from the germline V gene (reference sequence). Deletions cut 4 bases from V and 2 bases from J, with 11 bases between. CDR3 length: 13 residues. CDR3 sequence (DNA): TGCAGTGCTAAGGAGGAACAGAACTATGGCTACACCTTC. Its translation is CSAKEEQNYGYTF.

This sequence joins TRBV4-3 and TRBJ1-2; D gene ambiguous. CDR1 and CDR2 from the germline V gene are LGHNA and YSLEER. The V and J ends lost 1 base and 8 bases respectively, with 11 bases between them. CDR3 size: 13 residues. The CDR3 here is CASSQGLEEGYTF. CDR3 in DNA: TGCGCCAGCAGCCAAGGGTTAGAAGAGGGCTACACCTTC.

The V call is TRBV27, the J call TRBJ1-1; D not certain. The CDR3 is 13 amino acids. Germline-derived CDR1 and CDR2 are MNHEY and SMNVEV (reference sequence). Trimming took 5 bases from V and 6 from J, leaving 13 bases between them. The CDR3 here is CASSPWTAPEAFF. The CDR3 bases are TGTGCCAGCAGTCCATGGACGGCACCTGAAGCTTTCTTT.

This clonotype has more than one count but fewer than ten. The rearrangement uses TRBV27 and TRBJ1-6, with D possibly matching TRBD1 (6 bases). The CDR3 covers 13 residues. Deletions cut 3 bases from V and 11 bases from J, with 11 bases between. Germline V CDR1 and CDR2: MNHEY, SMNVEV (reference sequence). This chain's CDR3 is CASSLQGSAPLHF. The CDR3 DNA follows: TGTGCCAGCAGTTTGCAGGGGTCTGCACCCCTCCACTTT.

V is TRBV6-1 and J is TRBJ1-1, with D perhaps TRBD1 (5 bases). V gave up 5 bases and J gave up 1 base, with 14 bases separating them. This CDR3 contains 15 residues. Germline lookup yields CDR1 MNHNS and CDR2 SASEGT. CDR3 coding DNA: TGTGCCAGCAGTCTAACCCGACAGAGGAACACTGAAGCTTTCTTT. Protein sequence: CASSLTRQRNTEAFF.

At least ten counts were recorded for this clonotype. The chain couples TRBV20-1 to TRBJ1-1; D perhaps matches TRBD1 (5 bases). The CDR3 consists of 14 residues. The germline V and J ends were trimmed by 5 bases and 0 bases, with 13 bases remaining between them. Germline V gene lookup returns CDR1 DFQATT and CDR2 SNEGSKA (reference sequence). Here the CDR3 reads CSARGASMNTEAFF. CDR3 bases: TGCAGTGCTCGAGGGGCGTCCATGAACACTGAAGCTTTCTTT.